Each of the 13 T cell receptor beta chains below was sequenced from the same sample in a study of human thymus T cells. Clones were sequenced by immunoSEQ multiplex PCR, and TCRdb holds only the in-frame ones, with some missing. The sample lists approximately 46,000 clones, 85% to 95% occurring once. The specimen sequenced was blood. The receptors here all came from a girl in the first two years of life with a congenital heart defect but otherwise immunologically healthy.

The rearrangement joins TRBV25-1 to TRBJ2-1; D is ambiguous. Germline lookup yields CDR1 MGHDK and CDR2 SYGVNS. The germline V and J ends were trimmed by 10 bases and 16 bases, with 20 bases remaining between them. The CDR3 runs to 11 residues. For the CDR3, the DNA is TGTGCCATTCCGAAAACCGGGCAGTCCTTCTTC. Protein: CAIPKTGQSFF.

This chain connects TRBV11-3 to TRBJ2-5, with 9 bases lining up with TRBD1. The trim removed 2 bases at V and 4 bases at J, leaving 2 bases unmatched. This CDR3 is 14 amino acids long. Germline V lookup: CDR1 SGHNT, CDR2 YENEEA. The chain's CDR3 is CASSLLGQGETQYF. In DNA form, the CDR3 reads TGTGCCAGCAGCTTATTGGGACAGGGAGAGACCCAGTACTTC.

The chain joins TRBV15 to TRBJ2-3; D call uncertain. CDR3 length: 16 residues. The germline gives CDR1 LNHNV, CDR2 YYDKDF (reference sequence). Between the trimmed V and J ends, which lost 0 bases and 1 base, there was a span of 11 bases. CDR3 sequence: CATSRDVRAGTDTQYF. The DNA for the CDR3 is TGTGCCACCAGCAGAGATGTAAGGGCCGGCACAGATACGCAGTATTTT.

The chain recombines TRBV18 with TRBJ2-1; D is uncertain. The CDR3 consists of 14 residues. Looked up from germline, CDR1 is KGHSH and CDR2 is LQKENI. With 1 base removed from V and 4 bases from J, the gap between germline ends came to 8 bases. The chain's CDR3 is CASSPLREYNEQFF. CDR3 DNA sequence: TGTGCCAGCTCACCACTAAGAGAGTACAATGAGCAGTTCTTC.

This clone was picked up one time. The chain joins TRBV7-9 to TRBJ2-2, with D uncertain. The V and J ends lost 1 base and 9 bases respectively, with 6 bases between them. The CDR3 is 12 amino acids. Germline assignment: CDR1 SEHNR and CDR2 FQNEAQ (reference sequence). CDR3 sequence: CASSLEGWELFF. In DNA form, the CDR3 reads TGTGCCAGCAGCTTAGAGGGATGGGAGCTGTTTTTT.

The chain combines TRBV18 with TRBJ2-3, with D possibly TRBD1 on 6 matching bases. V was shortened by 5 bases and J by 3 bases, with 15 bases between the two germline ends. Germline assignment: CDR1 KGHSH and CDR2 LQKENI. The CDR3 spans 15 residues. In DNA, the CDR3 is TGTGCCAGCTCAGAGCCATTCACAGGGACAGATACGCAGTATTTT. Its translation: CASSEPFTGTDTQYF. The full variable domain, in which reference TRBV18 and TRBJ2-3 provide the parts outside the CDR3, is NAGVMQNPRHLVRRRGQEARLRCSPMKGHSHVYWYRQLPEEGLKFMVYLQKENIIDESGMPKERFSAEFPKEGPSILRIQQVVRGDSAAYFCASSEPFTGTDTQYFGPGTRLTVL.

The chain couples TRBV27 to TRBJ1-4; TRBD1 is a possible D gene (5 bases). This CDR3 contains 15 residues. Looked up from germline, CDR1 is MNHEY and CDR2 is SMNVEV (reference sequence). V was shortened by 4 bases and J by 4 bases, with 13 bases between the two germline ends. CDR3 amino acids: CASSSYRGRNEKLFF. The CDR3 coding sequence is TGTGCCAGCAGTTCATACCGGGGCCGTAATGAAAAACTGTTTTTT.

This chain links TRBV5-4 with TRBJ2-7, with TRBD2 matching 8 bases. This CDR3 is built from 16 residues. The V and J ends lost 0 bases and 1 base, in that order; junction bases with no gene match: 6. Germline V gives CDR1 SGHNT, CDR2 YYREEE (reference sequence). The CDR3 region is CASSLAGGGLSYEQYF. The CDR3 DNA sequence: TGTGCCAGCAGCTTGGCCGGGGGGGGGCTTTCCTACGAGCAGTACTTC.

This sequence joins TRBV10-3 and TRBJ2-1, with no clear D. Germline loops: CDR1 ENHRY, CDR2 SYGVKD. The CDR3 spans 14 residues. The germline V and J ends were trimmed by 0 bases and 2 bases, with 5 bases remaining between them. CDR3 amino acids: CAISESGTYNEQFF. CDR3 DNA sequence: TGTGCCATCAGTGAGTCGGGGACCTACAATGAGCAGTTCTTC.

This chain connects TRBV2 to TRBJ1-4; TRBD1 agrees at 8 bases. Germline lookup yields CDR1 SNHLY and CDR2 FYNNEI. Unmatched junction bases numbered 11, after V lost 6 bases and J lost 8 bases. This CDR3 is 15 amino acids long. The CDR3 here is CASSQQGEGWEKLFF. For the CDR3, the DNA is TGTGCCAGCAGCCAACAGGGGGAAGGTTGGGAAAAACTGTTTTTT. The full variable domain, its missing parts supplied by reference TRBV2 and TRBJ1-4, is EPEVTQTPSHQVTQMGQEVILRCVPISNHLYFYWYRQILGQKVEFLVSFYNNEISEKSEIFDDQFSVERPDGSNFTLKIRSTKLEDSAMYFCASSQQGEGWEKLFFGSGTQLSVL.

This clone appeared a single time. V usage is TRBV18 and J usage is TRBJ1-6, with 7 bases matching TRBD1. Germline trimming cut 3 bases from V and 3 bases from J; bases unmatched to any gene: 5. Germline CDR1 reads KGHSH; CDR2 reads LQKENI. The CDR3 sequence is 16 residues long. The CDR3 loop is CASSPGQDGYNSPLHF. CDR3 bases: TGTGCCAGCTCACCCGGACAGGACGGCTATAATTCACCCCTCCACTTT.

The chain couples TRBV7-2 to TRBJ1-3, with D possibly being TRBD1 (6 bases). The CDR3 is made up of 13 amino acids. V shed 8 bases and J shed 3 bases, with 11 bases lying between them. CDR1 SGHTA and CDR2 FQGNSA come from the germline V gene. This chain's CDR3 is CASRWGLGNTIYF. CDR3 DNA sequence: TGTGCCAGCCGATGGGGGCTTGGAAACACCATATATTTT.

The chain links TRBV28 to TRBJ1-5; D is unresolved. The CDR3 totals 12 residues. V was clipped by 6 bases and J by 7 bases, with 10 bases between them. Germline V gives CDR1 MDHEN, CDR2 SYDVKM. The CDR3, as DNA: TGTGCCAGCAGGGGCGCGTTACAGCCCCAGCATTTT. The encoded protein is CASRGALQPQHF.